The 18 T cell receptor beta chains presented below share a single source sample, sequenced in a study of T cells after yellow fever vaccination. TCRdb re-derived calls from the 5' RACE reads in MiXCR, one entry per CDR3 protein. The sample lists 400,000 to 450,000 distinct CDR3 sequences, around 20% seen once, with over 15% in the top ten. The source was PBMCs, collected before the yellow fever booster vaccination. Every receptor here comes from a man younger than 35 who received the YFV17D yellow fever vaccine.

The chain combines TRBV29-1 with TRBJ2-5, with D maybe TRBD1 (6 bases). This CDR3 has 14 residues. V lost 6 bases and J lost 0, with 14 bases in between. From germline, CDR1 is SQVTM and CDR2 ANQGSEA. The DNA for the CDR3 is TGCAGCGTAGCACTCGACAGGTACCAAGAGACCCAGTACTTC. Translating it yields CSVALDRYQETQYF.

This rearrangement joins TRBV7-3 to TRBJ2-3, with D perhaps matching TRBD1 (6 bases). Trimming shortened V by 1 base and J by 3 bases, and 20 bases separated the two germline ends. There are 18 residues in the CDR3. Germline CDR1 and CDR2: SGHTA and FQGTGA. The CDR3 nucleotides are TGTGCCAGCAGCTTAAGCCCCAGGGGAGCTACCTTGACAGATACGCAGTATTTT. Translated, it gives CASSLSPRGATLTDTQYF.

Many counts were recorded for this clonotype. The V and J genes are TRBV20-1 and TRBJ2-1; a possible D gene is TRBD1 (6 bases). Germline CDR1 and CDR2: DFQATT and SNEGSKA (reference sequence). The V end was cut by 5 bases, the J end by 0 bases, with 11 bases between. The CDR3 length is 14 residues. The CDR3 nucleotides are TGCAGTGCTGCCGGGACAAGCTCCTACAATGAGCAGTTCTTC. Residues: CSAAGTSSYNEQFF.

The chain couples TRBV4-3 to TRBJ1-2; the match to TRBD1 covers 7 bases. Germline V gene lookup returns CDR1 LGHNA and CDR2 YSLEER. The CDR3 loop spans 14 amino acids. The V gene end was trimmed by 1 base and the J gene end by 4 bases; junction bases not matched to a gene: 3. The DNA for the CDR3 is TGCGCCAGCAGCCAAGCGGGGACAGTCTATGGCTACACCTTC. Translating gives CASSQAGTVYGYTF.

The V gene is TRBV12-3 or TRBV12-4, the J gene TRBJ1-2; no reliable D call. The CDR3 has 14 residues. V dropped 6 bases and J dropped 6 bases, with 17 bases sitting between them. CDR3 sequence: CASRTGAGWDGYTF. The DNA for the CDR3 is TGTGCCAGCAGAACTGGAGCCGGCTGGGATGGCTACACCTTC.

This clonotype occurred once. J is TRBJ1-6 and V is TRBV6-5; possibly TRBD1 for D (5 bases). Germline V gene lookup returns CDR1 MNHEY and CDR2 SVGAGI. The CDR3 extends over 15 amino acids. Trimming left V 0 bases short and J 6 bases short, with 9 bases between. The DNA of the CDR3 is TGTGCCAGCAGTTACTCGACAGTGCCTAATTCACCCCTCCACTTT. This translates into CASSYSTVPNSPLHF.

The chain uses TRBV7-2 and TRBJ2-7, with D perhaps matching TRBD2 (6 bases). The CDR3 has 14 residues. Germline CDR1 SGHTA, CDR2 FQGNSA. V was trimmed by 2 bases and J by 3 bases, leaving 11 bases between them. In nucleotides, the CDR3 is TGTGCCAGCAGCTTAAGTGGGGGGATCTACGAGCAGTACTTC. It translates to CASSLSGGIYEQYF.

This clonotype was seen a handful of times. This chain uses TRBV5-1 with TRBJ2-5; D ambiguous. Germline assignment: CDR1 SGHRS and CDR2 YFSETQ. Trimming pared 4 bases from V and 2 bases from J, leaving 15 bases between. The CDR3 spans 15 residues. The CDR3 spells CASSPGSVTQETQYF. In nucleotides, the CDR3 is TGCGCCAGCAGCCCGGGCTCCGTCACACAAGAGACCCAGTACTTC.

This clonotype was counted a few times. This chain's CDR3 is CASSFDGYNSPLHF. The CDR3 nucleotides read TGTGCCAGCAGCTTCGACGGGTATAATTCACCCCTCCACTTT. The chain has TRBV7-3 and TRBJ1-6, with no clear D. The CDR3 runs to 14 residues. V gave up 3 bases and J gave up 4 bases, with 7 bases separating them. Germline-derived CDR1 and CDR2 are SGHTA and FQGTGA. The full variable domain, rest sourced from reference TRBV7-3 and TRBJ1-6, is GAGVSQTPSNKVTEKGKYVELRCDPISGHTALYWYRQSLGQGPEFLIYFQGTGAADDSGLPNDRFFAVRPEGSVSTLKIQRTERGDSAVYLCASSFDGYNSPLHFGNGTRLTVT.

The sample holds a few counts of this clonotype. This chain joins TRBV4-3 and TRBJ2-7, with D perhaps matching TRBD2 (5 bases). V lost 0 bases to trimming and J lost 3 bases, with 15 bases between them. This CDR3 region has 16 residues. The V gene's germline CDR1 is LGHNA and CDR2 YSLEER. This CDR3 is CASSQDLRVALYEQYF. The DNA of the CDR3 is TGCGCCAGCAGCCAAGACTTGCGGGTTGCCCTCTACGAGCAGTACTTC.

This rearrangement joins TRBV9 to TRBJ1-1, with D possibly being TRBD1 (6 bases). The V gene's germline CDR1 is SGDLS and CDR2 YYNGEE. V was shortened by 7 bases and J by 6 bases, with 19 bases between the two germline ends. The CDR3 is made up of 14 amino acids. CDR3 sequence reads: CASRPYREEAEAFF. CDR3 nucleotides: TGTGCCAGCCGCCCATACAGGGAGGAGGCTGAAGCTTTCTTT.

This chain links TRBV19 with TRBJ2-7; 8 nucleotides align to TRBD1. Germline V gene data show CDR1 as LNHDA and CDR2 as SQIVND (reference sequence). The CDR3 loop spans 15 amino acids. The V segment lost 3 bases and the J segment 0 bases; nucleotides outside the gene matches: 4. CDR3 DNA sequence: TGTGCCAGTAGTATCTCCGGGACAGGCTCCTACGAGCAGTACTTC. It yields the protein CASSISGTGSYEQYF. Full variable domain (rest looked up from reference TRBV19 and TRBJ2-7): DGGITQSPKYLFRKEGQNVTLSCEQNLNHDAMYWYRQDPGQGLRLIYYSQIVNDFQKGDIAEGYSVSREKKESFPLTVTSAQKNPTAFYLCASSISGTGSYEQYFGPGTRLTVT.

A single count supports this clonotype. This chain uses TRBV20-1 with TRBJ2-5, with TRBD1 matching 9 bases. The J segment lost 9 bases and the V segment lost 2 bases, leaving 10 bases of the junction unmatched. Germline lookup yields CDR1 DFQATT and CDR2 SNEGSKA (reference sequence). The CDR3 runs to 14 residues. The CDR3 protein is CSARSWGQGVPQYF. CDR3 bases: TGCAGTGCTAGATCCTGGGGACAGGGCGTCCCCCAGTACTTC.

In its sample, this clonotype was seen a few times. The V and J genes are TRBV7-3 and TRBJ2-3; no reliable D call. The V gene's germline CDR1 is SGHTA and CDR2 FQGTGA. The CDR3 is made up of 14 amino acids. The V end was cut by 1 base, the J end by 6 bases, with 11 bases between. The CDR3 loop is CASSLMGSEDTQYF. In nucleotides, the CDR3 is TGTGCCAGCAGCTTAATGGGCAGCGAGGATACGCAGTATTTT. The complete variable domain, with remaining parts taken from reference TRBV7-3 and TRBJ2-3, reads GAGVSQTPSNKVTEKGKYVELRCDPISGHTALYWYRQSLGQGPEFLIYFQGTGAADDSGLPNDRFFAVRPEGSVSTLKIQRTERGDSAVYLCASSLMGSEDTQYFGPGTRLTVL.

The table lists this clonotype with many counts. This rearrangement joins TRBV5-1 to TRBJ2-5; no clear D gene. Germline V gives CDR1 SGHRS, CDR2 YFSETQ. Trimming took off 0 bases at V and 1 base at J, with 4 bases between the two ends. The CDR3 contains 13 residues. CDR3 DNA: TGCGCCAGCAGCTTGGGGGGCCAAGAGACCCAGTACTTC. It codes for CASSLGGQETQYF.

The V and J genes are TRBV4-2 and TRBJ1-5; D is possibly TRBD1 (6 bases). The germline V gene encodes CDR1 LGHNA and CDR2 YNFKEQ. The V gene lost 4 bases and the J gene lost 3 bases, with 13 bases spanning the gap. There are 15 residues in the CDR3. CDR3 bases: TGTGCCAGCAGCCCCTGGGCAGGGGACAATCAGCCCCAGCATTTT. It encodes CASSPWAGDNQPQHF.

This chain links TRBV7-2 with TRBJ2-1, with no clear D. The CDR3 contains 14 residues. Germline assignment: CDR1 SGHTA and CDR2 FQGNSA. Trimming removed 1 base at V and 4 bases at J, with 8 bases between. The CDR3 region is CASSLEARYNEQFF. DNA for the CDR3: TGTGCCAGCAGCTTAGAGGCTAGGTACAATGAGCAGTTCTTC.

The rearrangement uses TRBV27 and TRBJ2-1, with D maybe TRBD2 (7 bases). The CDR3 length is 13 residues. In germline, CDR1 is MNHEY, CDR2 SMNVEV (reference sequence). The V gene lost 3 bases and the J gene lost 9 bases, with 12 bases spanning the gap. The DNA of the CDR3 is TGTGCCAGCAGTTTCGGGGGGCAGGTTGAGCAGTTCTTC. As protein: CASSFGGQVEQFF.